A single T cell receptor beta chain is shown here with its context. The sample belongs to a study of blood T cell repertoires in COVID-19. Study information: Acute-phase and convalescent COVID-19 samples originated in the United States, Italy and Spain. The analysed material was cDNA or gDNA that came from T cells, B-cell-depleted T cells, or PBMCs.

Sequenced by immunoSEQ multiplex PCR; TCRdb stores in-frame clones only, minus some. The top ten hold approximately 6.9% of the sample, which has 55,000 or so clones, more than 70% seen once. The CDR3 has 15 residues. The V end lost 3 bases, the J end lost 3 bases, and 15 bases lay between the germline ends. Germline V CDR1 and CDR2: KGHSH, LQKENI. This chain uses TRBV18 with TRBJ2-7; the D is unclear. The TCR was taken from a man aged 55 to 70 with active or convalescent COVID-19. The specimen sequenced was peripheral blood. The CDR3 region is CASSPEVSTRYEQYF. CDR3 coding DNA: TGTGCCAGCTCACCCGAGGTTTCTACCCGCTACGAGCAGTACTTC.